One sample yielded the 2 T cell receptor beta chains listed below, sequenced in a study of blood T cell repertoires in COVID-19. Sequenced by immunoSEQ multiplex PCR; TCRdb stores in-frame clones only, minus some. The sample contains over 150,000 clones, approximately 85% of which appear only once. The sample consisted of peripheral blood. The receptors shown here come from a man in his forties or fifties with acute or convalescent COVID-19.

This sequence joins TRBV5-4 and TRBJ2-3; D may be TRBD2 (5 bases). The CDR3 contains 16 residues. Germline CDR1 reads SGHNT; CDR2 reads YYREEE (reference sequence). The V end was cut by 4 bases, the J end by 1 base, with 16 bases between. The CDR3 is CASSPQIPGGTDTQYF. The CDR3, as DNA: TGTGCCAGCAGCCCGCAAATCCCCGGGGGCACAGATACGCAGTATTTT.

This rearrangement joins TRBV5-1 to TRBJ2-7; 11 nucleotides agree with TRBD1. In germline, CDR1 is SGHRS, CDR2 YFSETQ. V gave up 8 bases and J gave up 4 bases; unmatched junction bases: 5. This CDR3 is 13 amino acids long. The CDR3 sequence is CASGRDRGYEQYF. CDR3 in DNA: TGCGCCAGTGGCCGGGACAGGGGGTACGAGCAGTACTTC.